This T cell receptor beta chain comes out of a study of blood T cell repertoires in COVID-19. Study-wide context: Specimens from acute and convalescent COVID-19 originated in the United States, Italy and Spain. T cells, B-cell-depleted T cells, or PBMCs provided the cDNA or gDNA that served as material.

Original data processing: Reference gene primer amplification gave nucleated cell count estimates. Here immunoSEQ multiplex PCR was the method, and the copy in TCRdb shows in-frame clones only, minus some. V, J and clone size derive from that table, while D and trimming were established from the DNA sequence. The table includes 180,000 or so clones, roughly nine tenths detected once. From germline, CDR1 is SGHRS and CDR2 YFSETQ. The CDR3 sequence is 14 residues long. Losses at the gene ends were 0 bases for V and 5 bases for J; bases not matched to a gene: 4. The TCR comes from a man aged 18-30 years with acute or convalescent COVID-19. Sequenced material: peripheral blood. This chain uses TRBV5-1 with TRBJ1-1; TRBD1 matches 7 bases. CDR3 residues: CASSLGTGGTEAFF. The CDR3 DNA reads TGCGCCAGCAGCTTGGGGACAGGCGGGACTGAAGCTTTCTTT.